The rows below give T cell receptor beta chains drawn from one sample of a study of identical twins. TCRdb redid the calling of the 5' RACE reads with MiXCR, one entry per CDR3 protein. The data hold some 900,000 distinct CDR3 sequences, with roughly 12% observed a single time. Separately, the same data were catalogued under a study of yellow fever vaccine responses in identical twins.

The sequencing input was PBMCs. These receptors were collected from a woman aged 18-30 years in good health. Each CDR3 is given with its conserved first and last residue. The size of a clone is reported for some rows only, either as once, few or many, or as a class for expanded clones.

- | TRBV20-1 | CSARDPGRATYEQYF
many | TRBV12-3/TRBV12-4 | CASSLDYYEQYF
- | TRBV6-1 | CASRGTTGWEIQYF
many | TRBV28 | CASSFRSNEQFF
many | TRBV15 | CATSSRDRDYYGYTF
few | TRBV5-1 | CASSLEFSTDTQYF
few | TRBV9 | CASSPGSSGEQETQYF
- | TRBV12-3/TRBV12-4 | CASRPTSQETQYF
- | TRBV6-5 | CASSYSRGTAQETQYF
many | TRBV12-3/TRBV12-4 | CASRLQATNEKLFF
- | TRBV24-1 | CATGGGITDTQYF
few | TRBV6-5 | CASSYSRQGAVGYGYTF
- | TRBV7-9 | CASSSPSTSGEQYF
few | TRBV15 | CATSMFPHLNTEAFF
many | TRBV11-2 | CASSLPALDTGELFF
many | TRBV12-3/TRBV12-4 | CASSAGLQETQYF
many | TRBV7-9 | CASRPPGGIGNEQFF
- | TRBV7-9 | CASSSTGVAMRYNEQFF
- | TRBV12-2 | CASRLPGLACEQFF
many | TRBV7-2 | CASSPPGLAGGNEQFF
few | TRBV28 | CASSLSRDGPGEETQYF
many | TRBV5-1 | CASRPLDPGLAARKQFF
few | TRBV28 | CASSFAGGPPYNEQFF
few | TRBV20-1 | CSARGEGGETQYF
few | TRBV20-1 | CSARSLAADTQYF
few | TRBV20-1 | CSAHIQNEQFF
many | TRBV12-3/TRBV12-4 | CASSPSFLQYF
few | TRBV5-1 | CASSLGGDRGNSPLHF
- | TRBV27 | CASSLQREGLDEQFF
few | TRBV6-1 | CASRQLAGDHNEQFF
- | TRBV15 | CATSRAGVLLTDTQYF
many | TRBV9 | CASSVGGSSYEQYF
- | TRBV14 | CASSQGLARYEQYF
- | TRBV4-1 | CASSLSPGQSINEQFF
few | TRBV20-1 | CSARETTTEKLFF
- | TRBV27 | CASSFLAGGLYEQYF
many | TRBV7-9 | CASSSSTGYLLAFF
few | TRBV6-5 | CASSYPQSWRGQYF
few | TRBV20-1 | CSVNPRGSSGEQYF
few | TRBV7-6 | CASSAPFGTSWPKRFF
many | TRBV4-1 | CASSHHPQRGRDQPQHF
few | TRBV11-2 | CASSLALEPMGGELFF
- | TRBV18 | CASSPPTAWEQYF
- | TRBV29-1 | CSLSDGQETQYF
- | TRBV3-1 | CASSYGTGSHEQYF
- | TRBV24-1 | CATSAGTMIEGEQYF
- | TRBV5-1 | CASSFAGLAGLSSYEQYF
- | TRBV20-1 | CSAPGTSGNANTGELFF
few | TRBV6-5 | CASSYREVSSGYTF
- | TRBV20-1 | CSARDRWPPPPGTSGRDTDTQYF
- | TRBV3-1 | CASSQDGKGYGYTF